The sequence of this TCR beta chain was determined in a study of Graves' ophthalmopathy and Graves' hyperthyroidism. V gave up 4 bases and J gave up 7 bases; unmatched junction bases: 8. Germline values: CDR1 SEHNR, CDR2 FQNEAQ (reference sequence). This CDR3 comprises 15 residues. The authors amplified TCR beta CDR3 regions, and they did so from RNA transcripts for repertoire sequencing. HTBI primers were employed in first-round RT-PCR, then a second-round multiplex PCR followed. TCRdb reprocessed the multiplex PCR reads via MiXCR and lists one record per CDR3 protein. Of hundreds of thousands of distinct CDR3 sequences listed, roughly 21% are singletons. Study-wide results and limits: Blood contained most expanded thyroid clonotypes exceeding 0.001 frequency. With about 71% sensitivity and more than 72% specificity, the model predicted ophthalmopathy progression.

This clonotype was detected many times. Its antigen is unknown. Clinical symptoms, serum thyroxine, TRAb, thyroid ultrasound and orbital computed tomography were relied on for diagnosis. Isolation of PBMCs was performed using about 9 ml of fresh peripheral blood. The source is a woman between 50 and 59 years old with Graves' ophthalmopathy. Material: peripheral blood. The gene calls are TRBV7-9 and TRBJ2-7; 12 nucleotides line up with TRBD2. Here the CDR3 DNA reads TGTGCCAGCAGCTACCAACAGACTAGCGGGAGTGAGCAGTACTTC. Translating gives CASSYQQTSGSEQYF. Full variable domain (missing parts from reference TRBV7-9 and TRBJ2-7): DTGVSQNPRHKITKRGQNVTFRCDPISEHNRLYWYRQTLGQGPEFLTYFQNEAQLEKSRLLSDRFSAERPKGSFSTLEIQRTEQGDSAMYLCASSYQQTSGSEQYFGPGTRLTVT.